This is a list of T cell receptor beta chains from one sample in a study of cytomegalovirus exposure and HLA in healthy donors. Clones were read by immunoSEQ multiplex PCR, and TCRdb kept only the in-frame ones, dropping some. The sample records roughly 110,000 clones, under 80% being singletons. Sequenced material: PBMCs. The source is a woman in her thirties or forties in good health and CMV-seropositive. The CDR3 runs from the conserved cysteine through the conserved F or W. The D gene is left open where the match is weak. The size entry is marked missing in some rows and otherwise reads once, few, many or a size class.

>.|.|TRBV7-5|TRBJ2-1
CARSFPYSGGLNVANRGFF
TGTGCCAGAAGCTTCCCATATAGCGGGGGGCTAAACGTCGCAAACCGAGGGTTCTTC
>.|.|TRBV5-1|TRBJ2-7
CASSLGQGFNEQYF
TGCGCCAGCAGCTTGGGGCAGGGTTTTAATGAGCAGTACTTC
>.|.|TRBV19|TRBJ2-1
CASRQSSYNEQFF
TGTGCCAGCCGACAGAGCTCCTACAATGAGCAGTTCTTC
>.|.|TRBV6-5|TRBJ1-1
CASSIQGVNTEAFF
TGTGCCAGCAGTATACAGGGAGTGAACACTGAAGCTTTCTTT
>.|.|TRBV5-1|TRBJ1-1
CASSAGTPTEAFF
TGCGCCAGCAGCGCCGGGACACCCACTGAAGCTTTCTTT
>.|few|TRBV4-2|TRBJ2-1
CASSRNSGEQFF
TGTGCCAGCAGCCGAAACTCGGGTGAGCAGTTCTTC
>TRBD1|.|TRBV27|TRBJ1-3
CASSPLSTGGLENTIYF
TGTGCCAGCAGTCCCCTATCGACAGGGGGACTAGAGAACACCATATATTTT
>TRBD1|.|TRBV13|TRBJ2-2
CASRKQGAPGELFF
TGTGCCAGCCGGAAACAGGGGGCTCCCGGGGAGCTGTTTTTT
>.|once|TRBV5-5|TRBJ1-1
CASSQSSVAEAFF
TGTGCCAGCAGCCAATCCTCGGTCGCTGAAGCTTTCTTT
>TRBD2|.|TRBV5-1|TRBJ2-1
CASSLAGGSSYNEQFF
TGCGCCAGCAGCTTGGCCGGGGGGAGCTCCTACAATGAGCAGTTCTTC
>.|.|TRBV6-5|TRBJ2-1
CASSPDGVSNEQFF
TGTGCCAGCAGTCCTGACGGGGTCTCCAATGAGCAGTTCTTC
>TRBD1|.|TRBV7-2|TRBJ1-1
CASSLTGGGVKTEAFF
TGTGCCAGCAGCTTGACAGGGGGCGGTGTAAAAACTGAAGCTTTCTTT
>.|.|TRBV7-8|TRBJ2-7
CASSPGIEQYF
TGTGCCAGCAGCCCCGGGATCGAGCAGTACTTC
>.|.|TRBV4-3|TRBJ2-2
CASSLQETNTGELFF
TGCGCCAGCAGCCTACAGGAGACAAACACCGGGGAGCTGTTTTTT
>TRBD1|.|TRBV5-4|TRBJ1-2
CASSLKTGSRGDGYTF
TGTGCCAGCAGCTTGAAGACAGGCTCCAGGGGGGATGGCTACACCTTC
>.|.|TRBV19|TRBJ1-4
CASRTEWDEKLFF
TGTGCCAGTAGGACAGAATGGGATGAAAAACTGTTTTTT
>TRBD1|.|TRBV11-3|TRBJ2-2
CASSLDHAGTVKTGELFF
TGTGCCAGCAGCTTAGATCACGCCGGGACAGTGAAAACCGGGGAGCTGTTTTTT
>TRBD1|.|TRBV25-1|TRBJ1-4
CASRTGEYEKLFF
TGTGCCAGCCGAACAGGGGAATATGAAAAACTGTTTTTT